These T cell receptor beta chains were read from a single sample in a study of type 1 regulatory T cells. The antigens of these receptors remain unknown. TCRdb redid the calling of the reads with MiXCR, one entry per CDR3 protein. The sample yields approximately 45,000 distinct CDR3 sequences, 12% seen once. Sequenced material: cultured non-Tr1 T cells, either the whole culture or a sorted T cell fraction (not recorded which). These receptor sequences come from a human donor in good health. Each CDR3 is given with its conserved first and last residue. D genes are given only for firm matches. Size is omitted from some rows. Given values are once, few, many or a class for expanded clones.

TGTGCCAGCAGGTTTGGGACAGATAGCAATCAGCCCCAGCATTTT	CASRFGTDSNQPQHF	NA	TRBD1	TRBJ1-5	TRBV6-1
TGCAGTGCTAGCACATATCCTCACAGGTCAGATACGCAGTATTTT	CSASTYPHRSDTQYF	many	NA	TRBJ2-3	TRBV20-1
TGCAGTGCGACCCACCGACTAGCGGGGACAGATACGCAGTATTTT	CSATHRLAGTDTQYF	many	TRBD2	TRBJ2-3	TRBV20-1
TGTGCCAGCAGTCCGGGGGGGGGCCACGGTCAGCCCCAGCATTTT	CASSPGGGHGQPQHF	few	NA	TRBJ1-5	TRBV27
TGCGCCAGCAGCCAGGACTCAAGCTCCTACAATGAGCAGTTCTTC	CASSQDSSSYNEQFF	many	NA	TRBJ2-1	TRBV5-1
TGTGCCAGCAGCTCTCCTCAGGGATACGAGCAGTACTTC	CASSSPQGYEQYF	many	NA	TRBJ2-7	TRBV4-2
TGTGCCAGCAGGCGGACCAGCGGGGCCCACAATGAGCAGTTCTTC	CASRRTSGAHNEQFF	many	TRBD2	TRBJ2-1	TRBV2
TGTGCCAGCAGTTTCAGGAGTGGTGCAGATACGCAGTATTTT	CASSFRSGADTQYF	many	NA	TRBJ2-3	TRBV6-2/TRBV6-3
TGTGCCAGCAGGAGCGGGCCATACGAGCAGTACTTC	CASRSGPYEQYF	NA	NA	TRBJ2-7	TRBV12-3/TRBV12-4
TGCAGTGCTAGATCAGGGCCAATGGGTGAGCAGTTCTTC	CSARSGPMGEQFF	many	NA	TRBJ2-1	TRBV20-1
TGTGCCAGCTCACCACCCTCTACATCCCGGGATACTGGCTACACCTTC	CASSPPSTSRDTGYTF	many	NA	TRBJ1-2	TRBV18
TGTGCCAGCTCACCTAGCTCAGGAGCCCTCTACGAGCAGTACTTC	CASSPSSGALYEQYF	NA	NA	TRBJ2-7	TRBV18
TGCGCCAGCAGCGCCGGGACTAGCGGGCCTAGCACAGATACGCAGTATTTT	CASSAGTSGPSTDTQYF	NA	TRBD2	TRBJ2-3	TRBV5-1
TGTGCCAGCAGCAGGGGGACTAGCGGGATAGAGACCCAGTACTTC	CASSRGTSGIETQYF	many	TRBD2	TRBJ2-5	TRBV12-3/TRBV12-4
TGTGCCAGTAGGGGGGATGGTGGCACAGATACGCAGTATTTT	CASRGDGGTDTQYF	few	NA	TRBJ2-3	TRBV27
TGTGCCACCAGTCCCGGACAGGGGGAATCCTACGAGCAGTACTTC	CATSPGQGESYEQYF	few	TRBD1	TRBJ2-7	TRBV24-1
TGTGCCAGCAGCCCAGGACAGCTCTTTTACGAGCAGTACTTC	CASSPGQLFYEQYF	many	NA	TRBJ2-7	TRBV12-3/TRBV12-4
TGTGCCAGCAGCTTACTTTTCTCCACTGGTGAAGCTTTCTTT	CASSLLFSTGEAFF	many	NA	TRBJ1-1	TRBV7-2
TGTGCCACTATGTTAAGCTCTGGGGCCAACGTCCTGACTTTC	CATMLSSGANVLTF	many	NA	TRBJ2-6	TRBV10-3
TGTGCCAGCAAGATGACAGGCTTCGGCGGCAATCAGCCCCAGCATTTT	CASKMTGFGGNQPQHF	NA	NA	TRBJ1-5	TRBV6-1
TGCAGTGCTAGAAGGCTGACCCAAGAGACCCAGTACTTC	CSARRLTQETQYF	many	NA	TRBJ2-5	TRBV20-1
TGCAGTGCCCCTTCAGAGCGCCACACTAGCGGTTCCTACGAGCAGTACTTC	CSAPSERHTSGSYEQYF	few	TRBD2	TRBJ2-7	TRBV20-1
TGCGCCAGCAGCTTGGACGTCCGGGTCAGGGAGAATTCACCCCTCCACTTT	CASSLDVRVRENSPLHF	NA	NA	TRBJ1-6	TRBV5-1
TGTGCCATCAGTGAATCGAGTCAGCCCCAGCATTTT	CAISESSQPQHF	medium-sized	NA	TRBJ1-5	TRBV10-3
TGTGCCAGCAGAGGCCGTGAATCGAATGGGCCCCAGCATTTT	CASRGRESNGPQHF	NA	NA	TRBJ1-5	TRBV7-8
TGTGCCAGCAGCGCCGGACTACCCACAGATACGCAGTATTTT	CASSAGLPTDTQYF	few	NA	TRBJ2-3	TRBV7-2
TGTGCCAGCAGCAGGCGGGACGGCCAAGAGACCCAGTACTTC	CASSRRDGQETQYF	NA	NA	TRBJ2-5	TRBV5-4
TGTGCCAGCAGCCAGGAGGGGGTACGCTCTGGGGCCAACGTCCTGACTTTC	CASSQEGVRSGANVLTF	few	NA	TRBJ2-6	TRBV4-2
TGCAGTGCCACGACGGGACCTACCACCGGGGAGCTGTTTTTT	CSATTGPTTGELFF	many	NA	TRBJ2-2	TRBV20-1
TGTGCCAGCGGGAGCGGGACACACGCAGATACGCAGTATTTT	CASGSGTHADTQYF	NA	NA	TRBJ2-3	TRBV6-2/TRBV6-3
TGTGCCACCAGCAGAGATCCGGGGTTCAATGAGCAGTTCTTC	CATSRDPGFNEQFF	many	NA	TRBJ2-1	TRBV15
TGTGCTAGCAGCTTAGGGGAGTTGAATGAGCAGTTCTTC	CASSLGELNEQFF	few	NA	TRBJ2-1	TRBV7-7